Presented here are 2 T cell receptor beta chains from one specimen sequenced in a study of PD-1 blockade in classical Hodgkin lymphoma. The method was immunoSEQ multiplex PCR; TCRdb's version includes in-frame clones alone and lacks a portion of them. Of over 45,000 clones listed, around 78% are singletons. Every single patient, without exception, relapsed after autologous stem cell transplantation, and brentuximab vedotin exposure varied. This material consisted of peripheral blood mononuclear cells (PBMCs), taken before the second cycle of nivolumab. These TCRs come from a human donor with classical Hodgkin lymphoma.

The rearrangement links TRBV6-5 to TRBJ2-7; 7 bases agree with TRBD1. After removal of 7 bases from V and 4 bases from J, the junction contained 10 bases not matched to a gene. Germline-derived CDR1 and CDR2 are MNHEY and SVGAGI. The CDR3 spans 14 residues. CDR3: CASMQRGRGYEQYF. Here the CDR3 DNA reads TGTGCCAGCATGCAAAGGGGCAGGGGGTACGAGCAGTACTTC.

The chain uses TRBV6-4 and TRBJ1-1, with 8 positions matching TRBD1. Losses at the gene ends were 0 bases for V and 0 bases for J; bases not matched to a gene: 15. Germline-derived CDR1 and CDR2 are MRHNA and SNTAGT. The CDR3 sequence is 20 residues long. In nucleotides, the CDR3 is TGTGCCAGCAGTGACTCTGGTTACGCTGGGACAGGACCGATGAACACTGAAGCTTTCTTT. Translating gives CASSDSGYAGTGPMNTEAFF.